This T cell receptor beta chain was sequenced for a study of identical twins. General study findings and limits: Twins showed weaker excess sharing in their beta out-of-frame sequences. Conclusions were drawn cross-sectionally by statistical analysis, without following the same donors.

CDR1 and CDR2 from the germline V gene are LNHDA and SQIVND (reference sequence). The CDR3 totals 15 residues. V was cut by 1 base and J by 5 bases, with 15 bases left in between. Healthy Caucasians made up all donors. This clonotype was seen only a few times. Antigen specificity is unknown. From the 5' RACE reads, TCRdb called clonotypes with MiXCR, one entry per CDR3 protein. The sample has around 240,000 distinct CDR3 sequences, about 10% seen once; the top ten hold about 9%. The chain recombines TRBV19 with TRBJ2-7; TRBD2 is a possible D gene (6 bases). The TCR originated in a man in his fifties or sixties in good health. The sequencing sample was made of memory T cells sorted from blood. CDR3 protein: CASSIVASELHEQYF. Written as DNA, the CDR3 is TGTGCCAGTAGTATAGTCGCTAGCGAACTCCACGAGCAGTACTTC.